Reported below is one TCR beta chain. Given a much more abundant clone one base away, this may be a read error. Germline V gene data show CDR1 as SEHNR and CDR2 as FQNEAQ (reference sequence). This CDR3 is built from 14 residues. The ends were cut back, 4 bases at V and 6 bases at J, with 16 bases in the middle. Amplified regions were TCR beta CDR3 sequences from RNA transcripts. TCR CDR3 underwent first-round RT-PCR with the HTBI primer set. From the multiplex PCR reads, TCRdb called clonotypes with MiXCR, one entry per CDR3 protein. The repertoire holds 340,000 or so distinct CDR3 sequences, with over 15% as singletons. The data stem from a study of T cells in Graves' hyperthyroidism and ophthalmopathy. An absence of ophthalmopathy progression within 18 months meant stable Graves' hyperthyroidism.

Material: blood. The receptor was derived from a man younger than 45 with Graves' hyperthyroidism. The gene calls are TRBV7-9 and TRBJ2-7; perhaps TRBD2 as D (6 bases). CDR3 sequence (DNA): TGTGCCAGCAGCTCAAGACGGAGGGGCCTCGAGCAGTACTTC. Protein product: CASSSRRRGLEQYF.